This TCR beta chain derives from a study of blood T cell repertoires in COVID-19. With 5 bases removed from V and 5 bases from J, the gap between germline ends came to 15 bases. Germline V CDR1 and CDR2: SGHNT, YENEEA. The CDR3 is made up of 15 amino acids. TCRdb's copy holds only in-frame clones and misses some; the assay was immunoSEQ multiplex PCR. Of approximately 180,000 clones in the sample, 81% are singletons; the top ten hold roughly 12%. What was sequenced was peripheral blood. V usage is TRBV11-3 and J usage is TRBJ1-4; D is undetermined. This clonotype originated in a woman older than 75 with COVID-19, enrolled during active disease. The CDR3 DNA follows: TGTGCCAGCAGCCCCGGCGAGACTAGGAATGAAAAACTGTTTTTT. This sequence encodes CASSPGETRNEKLFF.